This entry concerns a single T cell receptor (beta chain). Its antigen is undetermined. Sequencing used immunoSEQ multiplex PCR; TCRdb keeps in-frame clones, though not all of them. The table has around 88,000 clones, around 90% seen once. J lost 3 bases, V lost 4 bases, and 5 bases had no gene match. CDR3 length: 16 amino acids. CDR1 is SGHNT and CDR2 is YYREEE in the germline V gene (reference sequence). The sample originates from a study of T cell responses to AZD1222 COVID-19 vaccine. Study findings and constraints: The span of vaccine-associated CD4 TCRs extended across spike, with dominance at 160-218 and 743-854. At baseline, just a handful of AZD1222 recipients tested seropositive. Of spike-specific TCRs, nearly half reportedly target regions left unmutated in variants.

The sequencing here drew on peripheral blood, taken on day 0 of AZD1222 vaccination. The chain carries TRBV5-4 and TRBJ2-2; 11 bases line up with TRBD2. The sequence came from an adult in good health. The CDR3 DNA sequence: TGTGCCAGCAGCCCTAGCGGGAGGACCTACACCGGGGAGCTGTTTTTT. It codes for CASSPSGRTYTGELFF.